Each of the 25 T cell receptor beta chains below was sequenced from the same sample in a study of beta chain features in type 1 diabetes. Study-wide results and caveats: Moderate yet significant TCRB CDR3 shortening was seen in Type 1 diabetes patients in all four CD4+ subsets.

No antigens are known for them. The whole isolated RNA underwent reverse transcription, so sequencing captured expressed TCRB transcripts. Profiled with immunoSEQ multiplex PCR; TCRdb holds only in-frame clones, not every one. The profile shows 200,000 to 300,000 clones, roughly 21% of them singletons. The specimen sequenced was naive CD4+ T cells from blood. The receptors shown here come from a woman aged 40-49 years with type 1 diabetes.

This clone was seen a handful of times. This chain joins TRBV9 and TRBJ2-2; D remains unclear. The germline V gene encodes CDR1 SGDLS and CDR2 YYNGEE. The CDR3 runs to 14 residues. Trimming removed 0 bases at V and 3 bases at J, with 6 bases between. The CDR3 loop reads CASSVDGYTGELFF. The CDR3 DNA follows: TGTGCCAGCAGCGTAGACGGGTACACCGGGGAGCTGTTTTTT.

This clone came up a few times. The chain joins TRBV2 to TRBJ1-5; D uncertain. The germline gives CDR1 SNHLY, CDR2 FYNNEI. CDR3 length: 12 residues. With 3 bases removed from V and 7 bases from J, the gap between germline ends came to 7 bases. The CDR3 loop reads CASSEGFQPQHF. In nucleotides, the CDR3 is TGTGCCAGCAGTGAGGGCTTCCAGCCCCAGCATTTT.

The rearrangement links TRBV4-3 to TRBJ2-6; D is uncertain. Germline values: CDR1 LGHNA, CDR2 YSLEER. There are 19 residues in the CDR3. V was pared by 3 bases and J by 0 bases, with 18 bases between. The CDR3 sequence is CASSQSPPRYNSGANVLTF. CDR3 coding DNA: TGCGCCAGCAGCCAGAGCCCCCCGCGGTACAACTCTGGGGCCAACGTCCTGACTTTC.

The V call is TRBV5-6, the J call TRBJ1-4, with D tentatively TRBD1 (6 bases). The CDR3 is made up of 14 amino acids. Germline CDR1 and CDR2: SGHDT and YYEEEE. V lost 0 bases and J 6 bases, leaving 9 bases between the germline ends. Here the CDR3 DNA reads TGTGCCAGCAGCTTGGTCTCAGGGGATGAAAAACTGTTTTTT. Translation: CASSLVSGDEKLFF. The full variable domain, with the rest looked up from reference TRBV5-6 and TRBJ1-4, is DAGVTQSPTHLIKTRGQQVTLRCSPKSGHDTVSWYQQALGQGPQFIFQYYEEEERQRGNFPDRFSGHQFPNYSSELNVNALLLGDSALYLCASSLVSGDEKLFFGSGTQLSVL.

The rearrangement uses TRBV29-1 and TRBJ1-2; unclear D gene. Looked up from germline, CDR1 is SQVTM and CDR2 is ANQGSEA. V lost 6 bases to trimming and J lost 8 bases, with 10 bases between them. CDR3 size: 10 residues. The CDR3 is CSVHSFGYTF. CDR3 bases: TGCAGCGTACACAGCTTCGGCTACACCTTC.

This clone was detected a few times. This chain connects TRBV5-1 to TRBJ2-2; D perhaps matches TRBD2 (5 bases). With 6 bases removed from V and 1 base from J, the gap between germline ends came to 10 bases. The CDR3 has 14 residues. The germline V gene has CDR1 SGHRS and CDR2 YFSETQ. The CDR3: CASTLGENTGELFF. For the CDR3, the DNA is TGCGCCAGCACCCTCGGGGAGAACACCGGGGAGCTGTTTTTT.

This chain connects TRBV30 to TRBJ2-3; tentatively, D is TRBD2 (6 bases). Germline V gene lookup returns CDR1 GTSNPN and CDR2 SVGIG (reference sequence). This CDR3 spans 14 amino acids. V gave up 0 bases and J gave up 5 bases, with 12 bases separating them. The CDR3 protein is CAWSVGGMVDTQYF. The CDR3, as DNA: TGTGCCTGGAGTGTAGGCGGGATGGTAGATACGCAGTATTTT.

This chain joins TRBV28 and TRBJ2-1; TRBD1 matches 9 bases. Unmatched junction bases numbered 17, after V lost 2 bases and J lost 12 bases. This CDR3 comprises 17 residues. Germline V lookup: CDR1 MDHEN, CDR2 SYDVKM. CDR3 amino acids: CASSLSPGGQGLQGQFF. In DNA form, the CDR3 reads TGTGCCAGCAGTTTAAGCCCGGGGGGACAGGGACTTCAGGGGCAGTTCTTC.

The genes are TRBV14 and TRBJ2-1, with D possibly TRBD2 on 5 matching bases. Trimming left V 3 bases short and J 7 bases short, with 16 bases between. The CDR3 is 15 residues long. The germline gives CDR1 SGHDN, CDR2 FVKESK. CDR3 bases: TGTGCCAGCAGCCATCTCTGGACGGGGAGAAATGAGCAGTTCTTC. Translating gives CASSHLWTGRNEQFF. Together with reference TRBV14 and TRBJ2-1, the CDR3 gives the full variable domain: EAGVTQFPSHSVIEKGQTVTLRCDPISGHDNLYWYRRVMGKEIKFLLHFVKESKQDESGMPNNRFLAERTGGTYSTLKVQPAELEDSGVYFCASSHLWTGRNEQFFGPGTRLTVL.

The chain couples TRBV10-3 to TRBJ2-3; D perhaps matches TRBD2 (7 bases). The length of the CDR3 is 14 residues. The V and J ends lost 6 bases and 3 bases respectively, with 13 bases between them. Germline V gene data show CDR1 as ENHRY and CDR2 as SYGVKD. The CDR3 reads CAIRREGGTDTQYF. In DNA form, the CDR3 reads TGTGCCATCAGGAGAGAGGGGGGGACAGATACGCAGTATTTT.

In its sample, this clone was seen a few times. J is TRBJ1-1 and V is TRBV29-1; the D is unclear. The CDR3 is 13 residues long. Germline loops: CDR1 SQVTM, CDR2 ANQGSEA. The ends were cut back, 4 bases at V and 0 bases at J, with 9 bases in the middle. This CDR3 is CSVALQMNTEAFF. The DNA for the CDR3 is TGCAGCGTTGCTTTACAGATGAACACTGAAGCTTTCTTT. The full variable domain, with the rest looked up from reference TRBV29-1 and TRBJ1-1, is SAVISQKPSRDICQRGTSLTIQCQVDSQVTMMFWYRQQPGQSLTLIATANQGSEATYESGFVIDKFPISRPNLTFSTLTVSNMSPEDSSIYLCSVALQMNTEAFFGQGTRLTVV.

This clone has just a few counts. The chain employs TRBV19 and TRBJ2-7; 7 positions match TRBD1. This CDR3 is built from 14 residues. CDR1 and CDR2 (germline): LNHDA, SQIVND (reference sequence). Unmatched junction bases numbered 14, after V lost 6 bases and J lost 9 bases. CDR3 nucleotide sequence: TGTGCCAGTAGCCCTTGGGACAGCCGCGACGGGCAGTACTTC. This sequence encodes CASSPWDSRDGQYF.

The chain couples TRBV9 to TRBJ1-5, with 7 bases matching TRBD1. The CDR3 spans 15 residues. Trimming took 3 bases from V and 1 from J; bases not matched to a gene: 4. The germline V gene encodes CDR1 SGDLS and CDR2 YYNGEE. CDR3 amino acids: CASSESTGSNQPQHF. Written as DNA, the CDR3 is TGTGCCAGCAGCGAGTCGACAGGGAGCAATCAGCCCCAGCATTTT.

This clone has just one count. The V call is TRBV5-1, the J call TRBJ2-7; D gene ambiguous. Germline V gene data show CDR1 as SGHRS and CDR2 as YFSETQ. Trimming cost V 3 bases and J 12 bases, with 19 bases left between them. The CDR3 spans 13 residues. The CDR3 here is CASSSSQDLKSYF. The DNA of the CDR3 is TGCGCCAGCAGCTCGAGCCAGGATCTCAAGTCGTACTTC.

The V gene is TRBV4-1, the J gene TRBJ2-1, with 8 bases matching TRBD1. The V segment lost 1 base and the J segment 2 bases; nucleotides outside the gene matches: 1. Germline CDR1 and CDR2: MGHRA and YSYEKL. CDR3 size: 15 residues. DNA of the CDR3: TGCGCCAGCAGCCAAGGACAGGGGCCCTACAATGAGCAGTTCTTC. It yields the protein CASSQGQGPYNEQFF.

V is TRBV28 and J is TRBJ2-7, with D possibly being TRBD1 (6 bases). V shed 6 bases and J shed 0 bases, with 12 bases lying between them. Germline V gene lookup returns CDR1 MDHEN and CDR2 SYDVKM. The CDR3 runs to 14 residues. CDR3: CASRPRGSSYEQYF. CDR3 nucleotides: TGTGCCAGCAGGCCTAGGGGGTCCTCCTACGAGCAGTACTTC.

The chain has TRBV29-1 and TRBJ2-2; 9 bases are shared with TRBD1. Per germline, CDR1 SQVTM and CDR2 ANQGSEA. CDR3 length equals 17 residues. Germline trimming cut 6 bases from V and 7 bases from J; bases unmatched to any gene: 18. Here the CDR3 DNA reads TGCAGCGTATGGAAGACAGGGGGTCGGGGACTGGACGGGGAGCTGTTTTTT. Translating gives CSVWKTGGRGLDGELFF.

This clone was picked up a small number of times. The gene calls are TRBV4-1 and TRBJ2-7; 8 bases match TRBD2. Germline CDR1 and CDR2: MGHRA and YSYEKL. V lost 7 bases and J lost 0; bases outside the gene matches: 14. CDR3 length: 17 residues. CDR3 region: CASTPRVAGGSSYEQYF. The CDR3 region has the DNA TGCGCCAGCACCCCCCGGGTTGCGGGGGGTAGCTCCTACGAGCAGTACTTC.

This rearrangement joins TRBV18 to TRBJ2-1; possibly TRBD2 for D (6 bases). V lost 6 bases, J lost 1 base, and 13 bases lay in between. The CDR3 is 15 residues long. Germline V gene lookup returns CDR1 KGHSH and CDR2 LQKENI. The chain's CDR3 is CASSGFGGSYNEQFF. DNA for the CDR3: TGTGCCAGCTCGGGATTCGGGGGATCCTACAATGAGCAGTTCTTC.

The V and J genes are TRBV5-1 and TRBJ2-7; 8 positions match TRBD1. Trimming took 4 bases from V and 1 from J; bases not matched to a gene: 4. This CDR3 is built from 14 residues. Germline CDR1 and CDR2: SGHRS and YFSETQ. CDR3 amino acids: CASSQDRESYEQYF. The DNA of the CDR3 is TGCGCCAGCAGCCAGGACAGGGAATCCTACGAGCAGTACTTC.

The rearrangement links TRBV2 to TRBJ2-7, with 7 nucleotides matching TRBD1. CDR1 is SNHLY, CDR2 FYNNEI, per germline. J was trimmed by 2 bases and V by 10 bases; bases with no gene match: 2. The CDR3 contains 11 residues. The CDR3 nucleotides read TGTGCCACCGGGACAGCCTACGAGCAGTACTTC. It codes for CATGTAYEQYF.

Here the CDR3 reads CASSLVEAGANVLTF. CDR3 bases: TGCGCCAGCAGCTTGGTAGAGGCTGGGGCCAACGTCCTGACTTTC. The rearrangement links TRBV5-1 to TRBJ2-6, with D unclear. CDR3 size: 15 residues. The germline V gene encodes CDR1 SGHRS and CDR2 YFSETQ. The germline V and J ends were trimmed by 0 bases and 2 bases, with 6 bases remaining between them.

As concerns this clone: At the DNA level, this CDR3 is encoded by other sequences in the same sample as well. The chain combines TRBV9 with TRBJ1-1; D is perhaps TRBD1 (5 bases). With 2 bases removed from V and 3 bases from J, the gap between germline ends came to 8 bases. From germline, CDR1 is SGDLS and CDR2 YYNGEE. The CDR3 has 13 residues. In nucleotides, the CDR3 is TGTGCCAGCAGCGTGGGGGGGTACACTGAAGCTTTCTTT. Amino acid sequence: CASSVGGYTEAFF.

The gene calls are TRBV27 and TRBJ2-1, with 10 positions matching TRBD2. The V and J ends lost 6 bases and 7 bases, in that order; junction bases with no gene match: 3. CDR3 length: 13 amino acids. Germline CDR1 MNHEY, CDR2 SMNVEV (reference sequence). The CDR3 nucleotides read TGTGCCAGCAGGGTAGCGGGGGGTAATGAGCAGTTCTTC. Protein: CASRVAGGNEQFF.

The chain has TRBV4-2 and TRBJ2-4; D not certain. The V gene's germline CDR1 is LGHNA and CDR2 YNFKEQ. Trimming stripped 6 bases from V and 0 bases from J, with 9 bases between. CDR3 length equals 14 residues. The CDR3 is CASRQPGAKNIQYF. In DNA, the CDR3 is TGTGCCAGCAGACAACCGGGAGCCAAAAACATTCAGTACTTC.